This TCR beta chain was sequenced during a study of cytomegalovirus exposure and HLA in healthy donors. Study background: Out of 150 million to 200 million T cells, an earlier analysis found 117 million unique TCR beta sequences in total. For the roughly 370 genotyped donors, more than 80% fell within the Caucasian-associated ancestry cluster.

Whole-study results and caveats: Some highly shared sequence variants likely arose as a pipeline artifact.

In regard to this clone: The antigen is unknown.

Germline values: CDR1 SGHTA, CDR2 FQGNSA. The CDR3 contains 14 residues. The V end lost 2 bases, the J end lost 7 bases, and 12 bases lay between the germline ends. The PCR ran on 60 Vbeta and 13 Jbeta primers. The data were produced by immunoSEQ multiplex PCR, yet TCRdb's version contains in-frame clones alone and is incomplete. The sample spans about 110,000 clones; the ten largest clones claim around 3.5%. V usage is TRBV7-2 and J usage is TRBJ2-1; possible D gene TRBD2, 6 bases. The clonotype was recovered from a man aged 25-40 years in good health and CMV-seronegative. The sequenced material came from PBMCs. As DNA, the CDR3 is TGTGCCAGCAGCTTAAGCGGGCGGCGGAATGAGCAGTTCTTC. As protein: CASSLSGRRNEQFF.